This T cell receptor beta chain was sequenced in a study of read filtering for tumor transcriptome and immune sequencing. Study-wide background: Patients were about 17 male and some 13 female, mean age approximately 70 years, range roughly 45 to 85. Under ten patients were R-ISS I, approximately 15 were R-ISS II, about seven were R-ISS III.

CDR3 length: 14 amino acids. The V gene lost 5 bases and the J gene lost 0 bases, with 8 bases spanning the gap. CDR1 is SGHVS and CDR2 is FNYEAQ in the germline V gene. Every patient had bone marrow sampled while the disease was active. This clonotype was detected a few times. Antigen unknown. Regarding the study as a whole: Even smaller IR-seq throughput identified most shared clonotypes.

This library used roughly 400 ng RNA and molecular barcoded adaptors spanning alpha/delta and beta/gamma chains. TCRdb passed the reads through MiXCR, listing each CDR3 protein once. The sample shows roughly 61,000 distinct CDR3 sequences, around an eighth of them seen only once. The V call is TRBV7-6, the J call TRBJ2-1; D gene uncertain. The sequence was collected from a donor aged 40 or over with multiple myeloma. Sequenced sample: a population of CD138-negative cells sorted from bone marrow. The CDR3 reads CASSPLSSYNEQFF. The CDR3 bases are TGTGCCAGCAGCCCTCTGAGCTCCTACAATGAGCAGTTCTTC.